One sample yielded the 25 T cell receptor beta chains listed below, sequenced in a study of T-cell reconstitution after alpha-beta-depleted transplantation in children (TCRdb year 2016). In light of the paper, this sample's treatment or condition label describes: allogeneic hematopoietic cell transplantation with graft depleted of TCRalphabeta T cells and CD19 B cells. Receptor amplification or capture employed PCR. TCRdb records Illumina HiSeq 2500 as the sequencer. TCR libraries were prepared with molecular barcoding, using unique molecular identifiers to normalize TCRbeta repertoire quantification. Through fastp at Q25 and MiXCR, TCRdb rebuilt clones from the public reads, retaining in-frame beta chains. Rows with one shared CDR3 protein collapse into an entry with the most common genes and DNA. The sample has tens of thousands of distinct CDR3 sequences on record, around 56% of them singletons. Roughly two fifths of the sample comes from the top ten.

Sequencing used peripheral blood, obtained before TCRalphabeta/CD19-depleted stem cell transplant. These receptors were collected from a boy under two years old with SCID, due to receive a stem cell transplant.

The chain couples TRBV4-2 to TRBJ2-5; TRBD1 aligns across 8 bases. The V gene's germline CDR1 is LGHNA and CDR2 YNFKEQ. The V segment lost 5 bases and the J segment 5 bases; nucleotides outside the gene matches: 10. This CDR3 spans 15 amino acids. The CDR3 DNA follows: TGTGCCAGCAGCACCGGGACAGGTCGATGGGAGACCCAGTACTTC. Its translation is CASSTGTGRWETQYF.

The rearrangement uses TRBV6-1 and TRBJ2-2; 11 nucleotides line up with TRBD2. After removal of 4 bases from V and 0 bases from J, the junction contained 4 bases not matched to a gene. Germline CDR1 reads MNHNS; CDR2 reads SASEGT. The CDR3 contains 17 residues. CDR3 protein: CASSAYSGGANTGELFF. In DNA form, the CDR3 reads TGTGCCAGCAGTGCGTATAGCGGGGGGGCGAACACCGGGGAGCTGTTTTTT.

As for this clonotype: This CDR3 is missing its conserved last phenylalanine or tryptophan, likely due to a read error. It is unclear where the CDR3 begins or ends on the DNA, so no DNA is shown, and the CDR3 is as TCRdb lists it. V gene TRBV27 combines with J gene TRBJ1-5. Germline V CDR1 and CDR2: MNHEY, SMNVEV (reference sequence). The CDR3 spans 13 amino acids, including both terminal residues. The CDR3 spells CASSPYQGGGVLV.

The chain recombines TRBV7-6 with TRBJ1-3, with TRBD1 as a possible D gene (5 bases). CDR3 length: 16 residues. Germline CDR1 SGHVS, CDR2 FNYEAQ. V was cut by 0 bases and J by 2 bases, with 11 bases left in between. CDR3 bases: TGTGCCAGCAGCTTAGCCGGGTCAGGGCCTGGAAACACCATATATTTT. As protein: CASSLAGSGPGNTIYF. Supplemented by reference TRBV7-6 and TRBJ1-3, the full variable domain reads GAGVSQSPRYKVTKRGQDVALRCDPISGHVSLYWYRQALGQGPEFLTYFNYEAQQDKSGLPNDRFSAERPEGSISTLTIQRTEQRDSAMYRCASSLAGSGPGNTIYFGEGSWLTVV.

The rearrangement joins TRBV7-9 to TRBJ2-2, with a tentative D call TRBD1 (5 bases). In germline, CDR1 is SEHNR, CDR2 FQNEAQ (reference sequence). CDR3 size: 16 residues. Deletions cut 5 bases from V and 1 base from J, with 14 bases between. The DNA of the CDR3 is TGTGCCAGCAGCACCCGAGTGGGGCGGAACACCGGGGAGCTGTTTTTT. It codes for CASSTRVGRNTGELFF.

This clonotype was seen a handful of times. The V and J genes are TRBV5-6 and TRBJ2-7; D is uncertain. The length of the CDR3 is 15 residues. Deletions cut 0 bases from V and 0 bases from J, with 10 bases between. Germline V gives CDR1 SGHDT, CDR2 YYEEEE. CDR3 residues: CASSLVGRSSYEQYF. DNA of the CDR3: TGTGCCAGCAGCTTGGTCGGGCGAAGCTCCTACGAGCAGTACTTC.

V is TRBV12-3 or TRBV12-4 and J is TRBJ2-2, with TRBD2 matching over 8 bases. The junction had 6 bases not matched to a gene; V was cut back by 6 bases and J by 3 bases. The CDR3 runs 15 residues. This chain's CDR3 is CASRRAGVDTGELFF. DNA for the CDR3: TGTGCCAGCAGGCGAGCGGGAGTCGACACCGGGGAGCTGTTTTTT.

This chain links TRBV5-1 with TRBJ2-1, with D possibly being TRBD2 (5 bases). Looked up from germline, CDR1 is SGHRS and CDR2 is YFSETQ. V shed 6 bases and J shed 4 bases, with 14 bases lying between them. CDR3 length equals 14 residues. The CDR3 protein is CASTPGSRYNEQFF. DNA of the CDR3: TGCGCCAGCACCCCGGGGTCCAGATACAATGAGCAGTTCTTC.

The chain employs TRBV10-2 and TRBJ2-2; 9 nucleotides agree with TRBD2. V lost 8 bases to trimming and J lost 10 bases; unmatched junction nucleotides: 5. There are 12 residues in the CDR3. Germline CDR1 and CDR2: WSHSY and SAAADI. The DNA for the CDR3 is TGCGCCAGCGAAGGGACTAGCCCGGAGCTGTTTTTT. Translation: CASEGTSPELFF.

The V gene is TRBV20-1, the J gene TRBJ1-1; D gene ambiguous. Germline V CDR1 and CDR2: DFQATT, SNEGSKA (reference sequence). There are 14 residues in the CDR3. V dropped 6 bases and J dropped 1 base, with 15 bases sitting between them. CDR3 DNA sequence: TGCAGTGCCACTACCCCCCTGGGGAACACTGAAGCTTTCTTT. The encoded protein is CSATTPLGNTEAFF.

The CDR3 coding sequence is TGTGCCAGCAGTGAAAAGTCGCCGGGGGCGGATGGCTACACCTTC. It encodes CASSEKSPGADGYTF. The chain is built from TRBV25-1 and TRBJ1-2; D is perhaps TRBD1 (6 bases). Trimming stripped 2 bases from V and 6 bases from J, with 16 bases between. The CDR3 consists of 15 residues. Germline V lookup: CDR1 MGHDK, CDR2 SYGVNS.

The table lists this clonotype with many counts. The chain uses TRBV12-3 or TRBV12-4 and TRBJ2-1; no clear D gene. The CDR3 totals 13 residues. V was trimmed by 1 base and J by 8 bases, leaving 9 bases between them. The chain's CDR3 is CASSLDGEDEQFF. DNA for the CDR3: TGTGCCAGCAGTTTAGACGGTGAGGATGAGCAGTTCTTC.

The chain is built from TRBV7-2 and TRBJ2-7; D ambiguous. The germline CDR1 and CDR2 sequences are SGHTA and FQGNSA. Deletions cut 4 bases from V and 6 bases from J, with 10 bases between. The CDR3 is 12 amino acids. As DNA, the CDR3 is TGTGCCAGCAGCTCGTCGGAGCGCGAGCAGTACTTC. Its translation is CASSSSEREQYF.

The chain combines TRBV5-1 with TRBJ2-3, with D unclear. Germline V gene lookup returns CDR1 SGHRS and CDR2 YFSETQ. V lost 1 base and J lost 2, with 8 bases in between. The CDR3 sequence is 14 residues long. The CDR3 DNA reads TGCGCCAGCAGCTTGTCCCTTTTCACAGATACGCAGTATTTT. This translates into CASSLSLFTDTQYF.

This clonotype appeared many times. The chain uses TRBV5-1 and TRBJ2-3, with TRBD2 matching over 13 bases. With 4 bases clipped from V and 5 bases from J, the junction kept 7 bases outside the gene matches. This CDR3 has 16 amino acids. Looked up from germline, CDR1 is SGHRS and CDR2 is YFSETQ. As DNA, the CDR3 is TGCGCCAGCAGCGGGGGACTAGCGGGGCGGGGAGATACGCAGTATTTT. Residues: CASSGGLAGRGDTQYF. Together with reference TRBV5-1 and TRBJ2-3, the CDR3 gives the full variable domain: KAGVTQTPRYLIKTRGQQVTLSCSPISGHRSVSWYQQTPGQGLQFLFEYFSETQRNKGNFPGRFSGRQFSNSRSEMNVSTLELGDSALYLCASSGGLAGRGDTQYFGPGTRLTVL.

The chain joins TRBV10-3 to TRBJ1-2; D gene ambiguous. V was cut by 6 bases and J by 4 bases, with 15 bases left in between. Germline V gives CDR1 ENHRY, CDR2 SYGVKD. The length of the CDR3 is 14 residues. The CDR3 is CAISADDMGYGYTF. CDR3 sequence (DNA): TGTGCCATCAGCGCCGACGATATGGGCTATGGCTACACCTTC.

The J gene is TRBJ2-2, the V gene TRBV6-1, with D possibly called TRBD1 or TRBD2 (5 bases each). The CDR3 extends over 12 amino acids. Germline lookup yields CDR1 MNHNS and CDR2 SASEGT. V lost 8 bases and J 4 bases, leaving 8 bases between the germline ends. CDR3 nucleotide sequence: TGTGCCAGCGAGGGGTTCACCGGGGAGCTGTTTTTT. It translates to CASEGFTGELFF.

This clonotype was detected a few times. The gene calls are TRBV5-8 and TRBJ2-3, with D unclear. Trimming removed 3 bases at V and 2 bases at J, with 13 bases between. The length of the CDR3 is 15 residues. Germline loops: CDR1 SGHTS, CDR2 YDEGEE. CDR3 coding DNA: TGTGCCAGCAGCTCGACCATAACAGTCACAGATACGCAGTATTTT. It specifies CASSSTITVTDTQYF.

This chain joins TRBV29-1 and TRBJ2-7; D unresolved. V shed 0 bases and J shed 0 bases, with 6 bases lying between them. This CDR3 has 13 amino acids. Per germline, CDR1 SQVTM and CDR2 ANQGSEA. The CDR3 reads CSVEERSSYEQYF. The CDR3 nucleotides read TGCAGCGTTGAAGAGAGGAGCTCCTACGAGCAGTACTTC.

This clonotype was found a few times. V gene TRBV7-2 combines with J gene TRBJ1-1; weak D call: TRBD1 (6 bases). The CDR3 covers 14 residues. V lost 7 bases and J lost 4, with 16 bases in between. Per germline, CDR1 SGHTA and CDR2 FQGNSA. The CDR3 here is CASIYSGGGTEAFF. The CDR3 region has the DNA TGTGCCAGCATCTACTCCGGGGGCGGCACTGAAGCTTTCTTT.

V gene TRBV3-1 combines with J gene TRBJ2-7, with 7 bases aligning to TRBD1. The CDR3 loop spans 15 amino acids. The V segment lost 1 base and the J segment 0 bases; nucleotides outside the gene matches: 3. Germline loops: CDR1 LGHDT, CDR2 YNNKEL (reference sequence). The DNA for the CDR3 is TGTGCCAGCAGCCAAGGACAGGGCGGCTCCTACGAGCAGTACTTC. This sequence encodes CASSQGQGGSYEQYF.

This clonotype was counted only a few times. The chain joins TRBV5-1 to TRBJ2-1; 8 positions match TRBD1. Germline CDR1 and CDR2: SGHRS and YFSETQ. This CDR3 is 14 amino acids long. With 0 bases clipped from V and 4 bases from J, the junction kept 0 bases outside the gene matches. CDR3 amino acids: CASSLGQGYNEQFF. The CDR3 DNA reads as TGCGCCAGCAGCTTGGGACAGGGGTACAATGAGCAGTTCTTC.

The chain recombines TRBV12-3 or TRBV12-4 with TRBJ1-1, with D tentatively TRBD1 (6 bases). Trimming left V 2 bases short and J 2 bases short, with 12 bases between. This CDR3 has 15 amino acids. The CDR3 region is CASSLHRVKNTEAFF. Here the CDR3 DNA reads TGTGCCAGCAGTTTACACAGGGTCAAAAACACTGAAGCTTTCTTT.

CDR3 DNA: TGCAGTGCTAACCCGGGCGGGGGGGGACGCACAGATACGCAGTATTTT. This translates into CSANPGGGGRTDTQYF. The V gene is TRBV20-1, the J gene TRBJ2-3, with TRBD2 matching 9 bases. Trimming cost V 4 bases and J 1 base; bases outside gene matches: 9. CDR3 size: 16 residues. Per germline, CDR1 DFQATT and CDR2 SNEGSKA (reference sequence).

This clonotype was counted ten times or more. This chain joins TRBV20-1 and TRBJ1-6; the D gene is possibly TRBD1 (5 bases). CDR1 DFQATT and CDR2 SNEGSKA come from the germline V gene (reference sequence). The CDR3 totals 13 residues. Trimming cost V 0 bases and J 9 bases, with 9 bases left between them. This CDR3 reads CSARDGGGSPLHF. CDR3 nucleotide sequence: TGCAGTGCTAGAGATGGGGGGGGTTCACCCCTCCACTTT.